This TCR beta chain was sequenced during a study of blood T cell repertoires in COVID-19. Study-level information: Italy, Spain and the United States were the sources of the convalescent and acute COVID-19 samples. T cells, B-cell-depleted T cells, or PBMCs provided the cDNA or gDNA that served as material.

Cohort placement rested on clinical history that participants reported themselves. Generated by immunoSEQ multiplex PCR, the TCRdb table keeps only in-frame clones and is missing some. Of 300,000 to 450,000 clones in the sample, more than 75% were seen once. The length of the CDR3 is 15 residues. The V end was cut by 5 bases, the J end by 2 bases, with 15 bases between. Germline values: CDR1 SNHLY, CDR2 FYNNEI. This chain joins TRBV2 and TRBJ1-2; D is unclear. Specimen: PBMCs or T cells enriched from blood (not recorded which). This TCR was recovered from a woman aged 25 to 39 who had recovered from COVID-19. The CDR3 is CASSQRAITNYGYTF. The CDR3, as DNA: TGTGCCAGCAGTCAGAGGGCCATCACAAACTATGGCTACACCTTC.